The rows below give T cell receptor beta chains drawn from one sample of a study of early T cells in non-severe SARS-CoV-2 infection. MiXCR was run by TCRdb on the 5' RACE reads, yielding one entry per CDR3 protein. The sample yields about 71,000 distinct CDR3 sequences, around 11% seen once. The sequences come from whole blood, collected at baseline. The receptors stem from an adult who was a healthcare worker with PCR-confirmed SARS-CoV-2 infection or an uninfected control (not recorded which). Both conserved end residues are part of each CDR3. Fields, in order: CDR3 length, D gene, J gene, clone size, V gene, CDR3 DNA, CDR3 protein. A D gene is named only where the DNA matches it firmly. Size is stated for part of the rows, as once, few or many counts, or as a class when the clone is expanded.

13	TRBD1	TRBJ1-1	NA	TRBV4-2	TGTGCCAGCGGTGACAGGGTGTACACTGAAGCTTTCTTT	CASGDRVYTEAFF
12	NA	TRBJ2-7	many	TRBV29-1	TGCAGCGTTATCACATTTATGTACGAGCAGTACTTC	CSVITFMYEQYF
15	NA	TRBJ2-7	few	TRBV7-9	TGTGCCAGCAGCCAAGAGGGGGGACCGACTTACGAGCAGTACTTC	CASSQEGGPTYEQYF
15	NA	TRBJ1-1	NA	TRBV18	TGTGCCAGCTCACCAACAGGAGACATGAACACTGAAGCTTTCTTT	CASSPTGDMNTEAFF
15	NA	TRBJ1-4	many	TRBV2	TGTGCCAGCACGGACACTCTTCCAACTAATGAAAAACTGTTTTTT	CASTDTLPTNEKLFF
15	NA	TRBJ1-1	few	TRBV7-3	TGTGCCAGCAGCCTACTGGGGACACCCAACACTGAAGCTTTCTTT	CASSLLGTPNTEAFF
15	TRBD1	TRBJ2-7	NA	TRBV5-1	TGCGCCAGCAGCTCGGGGGACAGGAGCCGATACGAGCAGTACTTC	CASSSGDRSRYEQYF
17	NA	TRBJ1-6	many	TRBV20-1	TGCAGTGCTAGAGATGAGGGGATCGGTACAGATAATTCACCCCTCCACTTT	CSARDEGIGTDNSPLHF
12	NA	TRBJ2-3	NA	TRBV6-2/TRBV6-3	TGTGCCAGCAGTTGGACGCCAACCACGCAGTATTTT	CASSWTPTTQYF
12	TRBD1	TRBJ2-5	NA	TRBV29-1	TGCAGCGTTGGGCGACAGGGGGAGACCCAGTACTTC	CSVGRQGETQYF
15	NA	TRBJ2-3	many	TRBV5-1	TGCGCCAGCAGTGCCGGAGGAGGATTCACAGATACGCAGTATTTT	CASSAGGGFTDTQYF
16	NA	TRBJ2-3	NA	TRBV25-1	TGTGCCAGCAGTGAATATAGGGGACTCCCCACAGATACGCAGTATTTT	CASSEYRGLPTDTQYF
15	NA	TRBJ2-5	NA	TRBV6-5	TGTGCCAGCAGTTACGCAGACAGACTTTATGGGACCCAGTACTTC	CASSYADRLYGTQYF
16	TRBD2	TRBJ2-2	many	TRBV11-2	TGTGCCAGCAGCCCCCGGGGGGGACCGAACACCGGGGAGCTGTTTTTT	CASSPRGGPNTGELFF
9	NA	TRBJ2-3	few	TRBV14	TGTGCCAGAGGAGATACGCAGTATTTT	CARGDTQYF
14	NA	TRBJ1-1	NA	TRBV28	TGTGCCAGCACCCTACCCCGTCCGGGGACTGAAGCTTTCTTT	CASTLPRPGTEAFF
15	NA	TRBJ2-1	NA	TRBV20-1	TGCAGTGCTCCAACCCCTTTCCGCTCCTACAATGAGCAGTTCTTC	CSAPTPFRSYNEQFF
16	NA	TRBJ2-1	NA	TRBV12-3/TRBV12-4	TGTGCCAGCGTGCCCCGGGGGGCTACCTCCTACAATGAGCAGTTCTTC	CASVPRGATSYNEQFF
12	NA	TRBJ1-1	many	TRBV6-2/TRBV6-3	TGTGCCAGCAGTACTCAGAGGGCTGAGGCTTTCTTT	CASSTQRAEAFF
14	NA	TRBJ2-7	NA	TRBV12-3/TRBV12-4	TGTGCCAGCAGTTTAGGCAGGGGGGACTACGAGCAGTACTTC	CASSLGRGDYEQYF
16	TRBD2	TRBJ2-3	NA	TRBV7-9	TGTGCCAGCAGCCAGGGACTAGCCCTCCTCACAGATACGCAGTATTTT	CASSQGLALLTDTQYF
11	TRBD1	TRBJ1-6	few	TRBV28	TGTGCCAGCGGCTTATCCGGGACAGTCCAATTT	CASGLSGTVQF
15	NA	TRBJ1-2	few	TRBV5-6	TGTGCCAGCAGCTTGTGGTCCTCAGGAGCCTATGGCTACACCTTC	CASSLWSSGAYGYTF
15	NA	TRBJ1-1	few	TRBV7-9	TGTGCCAGCAGCTTAGCTGGCAGCGTAAACACTGAAGCTTTCTTT	CASSLAGSVNTEAFF
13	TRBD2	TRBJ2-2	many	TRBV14	TGTGCCAGCCCCGGGACTAAAACCGGGGAGCTGTTTTTT	CASPGTKTGELFF
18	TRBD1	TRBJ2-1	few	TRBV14	TGTGCCAGCAGCCAGCCCACGTCGGGACAGGGGGTGTGGGGTGAGCAGTTCTTC	CASSQPTSGQGVWGEQFF
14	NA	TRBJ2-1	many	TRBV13	TGTGCCAGCAGCTTAGTCGGGGGACGAGATGAGCAGTTCTTC	CASSLVGGRDEQFF
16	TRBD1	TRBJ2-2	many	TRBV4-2	TGTGCCAGCAGCCCTGACAGGGGCCAAGGGGCCGGGGAGCTGTTTTTT	CASSPDRGQGAGELFF
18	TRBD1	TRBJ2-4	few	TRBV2	TGTGCCAGCAGTGAGGTACTTGGGACAGGAGGAGCCAAAAACATTCAGTACTTC	CASSEVLGTGGAKNIQYF
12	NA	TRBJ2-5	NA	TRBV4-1	TGCGCCAGCAGCCGTGACCCTTGGACCCAGTACTTC	CASSRDPWTQYF
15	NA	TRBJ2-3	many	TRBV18	TGTGCCAGCTCACTAGGACTGATGGGCACAGATACGCAGTATTTT	CASSLGLMGTDTQYF
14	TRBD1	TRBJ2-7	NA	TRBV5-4	TGTGCCAGCAGCCCAGGGACAGGGGGCGGTGAGCAGTACTTC	CASSPGTGGGEQYF
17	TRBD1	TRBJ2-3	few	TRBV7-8	TGTGCCAGCAGCATTCACAGGGGTAGGAGCCTCACAGATACGCAGTATTTT	CASSIHRGRSLTDTQYF
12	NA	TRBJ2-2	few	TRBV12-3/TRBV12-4	TGTGCCAGCAGTTTCGGTGCCGGGGAGCTGTTTTTT	CASSFGAGELFF
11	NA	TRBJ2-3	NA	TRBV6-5	TGTGCCAGCAGGGACGGAGATACGCAGTATTTT	CASRDGDTQYF
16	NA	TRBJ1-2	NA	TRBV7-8	TGTGCCAGCAGCCCTAGGGTTCCCGGCGCACGCTATGGCTACACCTTC	CASSPRVPGARYGYTF
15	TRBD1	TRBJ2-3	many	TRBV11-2	TGTGCCAGCAGCCGACAGGGGCCTAGCACAGATACGCAGTATTTT	CASSRQGPSTDTQYF
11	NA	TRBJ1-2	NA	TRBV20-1	TGCAGTGCCTCCACAGGGCCGGGCTACACCTTC	CSASTGPGYTF
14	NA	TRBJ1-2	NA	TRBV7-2	TGTGCCAGCAGCGTGCGGGGGGCAAACTATGGCTACACCTTC	CASSVRGANYGYTF
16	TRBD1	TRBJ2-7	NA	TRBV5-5	TGTGCCAGCAGCTTGAACCCCAACAGGGGTTCATACGAGCAGTACTTC	CASSLNPNRGSYEQYF
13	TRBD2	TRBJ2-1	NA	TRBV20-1	TGCAGTGCTGCCCCCGGGACTAGGGATGAGCAGTTCTTC	CSAAPGTRDEQFF
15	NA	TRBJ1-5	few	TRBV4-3	TGCGCCAGCAGCCAAGGGGACGGTAGCAATCAGCCCCAGCATTTT	CASSQGDGSNQPQHF
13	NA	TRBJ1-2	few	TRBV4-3	TGCGCCAGCAGCCAAGATGGAGGGTATGGCTACACCTTC	CASSQDGGYGYTF
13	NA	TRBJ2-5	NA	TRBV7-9	TGTGCCAGCAGCCCACAGGCCCAAGAGACCCAGTACTTC	CASSPQAQETQYF
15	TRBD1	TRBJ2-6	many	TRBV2	TGTGCCAGCGATAAGACAGGGGCAGGGGCCAACGTCCTGACTTTC	CASDKTGAGANVLTF
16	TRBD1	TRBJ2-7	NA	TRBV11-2	TGTGCCAGCAGCACCTGGGGACAGAGGAATTCCTACGAGCAGTACTTC	CASSTWGQRNSYEQYF
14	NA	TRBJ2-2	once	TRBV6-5	TGTGCCAGCAGTTCCGGTCCCCACACCGGGGAGCTGTTTTTT	CASSSGPHTGELFF
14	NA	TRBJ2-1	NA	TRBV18	TGTGCCAGCTCACCCTTTAGCTCCTACAATGAGCAGTTCTTC	CASSPFSSYNEQFF
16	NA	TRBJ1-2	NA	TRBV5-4	TGTGCCAGCAGCTCGGACAGACGGGGGTTATTTGTTGGCTACACCTTC	CASSSDRRGLFVGYTF
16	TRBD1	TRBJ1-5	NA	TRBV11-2	TGTGCCAGCAGCTTAGGCGGGACAGGGGCAATGCAGCCCCAGCATTTT	CASSLGGTGAMQPQHF
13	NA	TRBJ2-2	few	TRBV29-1	TGCAGCGCATTGGACACGAACACCGGGGAGCTGTTTTTT	CSALDTNTGELFF
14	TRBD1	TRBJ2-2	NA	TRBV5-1	TGCGCCAGCAGTACGGGACAGTCCACCGGGGAGCTGTTTTTT	CASSTGQSTGELFF
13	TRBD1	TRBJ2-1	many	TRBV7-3	TGTGCCAGCAGCCGACAACAGGGGGCTGAGCAGTTCTTC	CASSRQQGAEQFF
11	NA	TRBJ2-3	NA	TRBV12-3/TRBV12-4	TGTGCCAGCGGCTGGGGAGATACGCAGTATTTT	CASGWGDTQYF
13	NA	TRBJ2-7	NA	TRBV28	TGTGCCAGCAGTAAAACGGGGCTCCCTGAGCAGTACTTC	CASSKTGLPEQYF
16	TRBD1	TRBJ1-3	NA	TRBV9	TGTGCCAGCAGCGGGACAGGGGGCCGCTCTGGAAACACCATATATTTT	CASSGTGGRSGNTIYF
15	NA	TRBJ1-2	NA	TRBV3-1	TGTGCCAGCAGCCAAGGGACAGCTGCTAACTATGGCTACACCTTC	CASSQGTAANYGYTF
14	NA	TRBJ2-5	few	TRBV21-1	TGTGCCAGGGAGGGGACAGGGGGCCGAGAGACCCAGTACTTC	CAREGTGGRETQYF